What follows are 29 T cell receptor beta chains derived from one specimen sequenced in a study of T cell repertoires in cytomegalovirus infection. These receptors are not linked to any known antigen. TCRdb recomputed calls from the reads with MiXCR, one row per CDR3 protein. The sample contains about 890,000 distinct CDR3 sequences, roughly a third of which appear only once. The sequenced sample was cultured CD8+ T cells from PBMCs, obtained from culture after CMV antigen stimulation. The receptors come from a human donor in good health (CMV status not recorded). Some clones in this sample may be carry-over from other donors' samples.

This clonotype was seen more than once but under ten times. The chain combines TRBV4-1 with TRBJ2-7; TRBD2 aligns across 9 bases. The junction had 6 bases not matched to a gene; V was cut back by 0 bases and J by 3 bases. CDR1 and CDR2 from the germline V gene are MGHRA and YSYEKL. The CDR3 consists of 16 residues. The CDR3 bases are TGCGCCAGCAGCCAAGATTCCCTAGCGGGGAGCTACGAGCAGTACTTC. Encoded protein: CASSQDSLAGSYEQYF.

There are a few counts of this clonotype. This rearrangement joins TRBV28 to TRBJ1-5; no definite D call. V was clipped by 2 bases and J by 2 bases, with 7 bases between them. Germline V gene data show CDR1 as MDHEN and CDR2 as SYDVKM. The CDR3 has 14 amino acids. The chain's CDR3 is CASSLQDGNQPQHF. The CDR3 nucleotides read TGTGCCAGCAGTTTACAAGATGGCAATCAGCCCCAGCATTTT.

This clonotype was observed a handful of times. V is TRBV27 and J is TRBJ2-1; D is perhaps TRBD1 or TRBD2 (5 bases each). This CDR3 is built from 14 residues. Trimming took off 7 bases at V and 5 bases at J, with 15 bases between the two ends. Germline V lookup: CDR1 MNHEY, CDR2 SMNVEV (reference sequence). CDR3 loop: CASMGPDGNNEQFF. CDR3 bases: TGTGCCAGCATGGGACCGGACGGAAACAATGAGCAGTTCTTC.

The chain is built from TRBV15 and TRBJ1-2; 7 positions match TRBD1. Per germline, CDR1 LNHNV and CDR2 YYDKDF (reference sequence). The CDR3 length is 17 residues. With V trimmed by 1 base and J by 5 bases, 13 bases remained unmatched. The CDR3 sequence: CATSRALQGGDSYGYTF. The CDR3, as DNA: TGTGCCACCAGCAGAGCGCTTCAGGGGGGCGATTCTTATGGCTACACCTTC. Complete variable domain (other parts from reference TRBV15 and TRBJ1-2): DAMVIQNPRYQVTQFGKPVTLSCSQTLNHNVMYWYQQKSSQAPKLLFHYYDKDFNNEADTPDNFQSRRPNTSFCFLDIRSPGLGDTAMYLCATSRALQGGDSYGYTFGSGTRLTVV.

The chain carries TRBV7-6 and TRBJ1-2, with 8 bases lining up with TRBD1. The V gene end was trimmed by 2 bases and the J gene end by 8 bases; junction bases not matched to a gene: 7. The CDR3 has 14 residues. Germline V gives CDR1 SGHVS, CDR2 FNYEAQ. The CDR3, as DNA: TGTGCCAGCAGCTTACTGGGGACAGGCACAGGCTACACCTTC. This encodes CASSLLGTGTGYTF. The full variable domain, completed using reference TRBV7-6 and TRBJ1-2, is GAGVSQSPRYKVTKRGQDVALRCDPISGHVSLYWYRQALGQGPEFLTYFNYEAQQDKSGLPNDRFSAERPEGSISTLTIQRTEQRDSAMYRCASSLLGTGTGYTFGSGTRLTVV.

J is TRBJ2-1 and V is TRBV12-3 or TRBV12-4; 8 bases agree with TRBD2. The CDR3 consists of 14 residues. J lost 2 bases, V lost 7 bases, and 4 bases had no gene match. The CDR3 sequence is CASNPGGTYNEQFF. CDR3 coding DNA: TGTGCCAGCAATCCGGGGGGGACCTACAATGAGCAGTTCTTC.

DNA of the CDR3: TGTGCCATTAAGCCAGGACGGACCTATGGCTACACCTTC. Its protein product is CAIKPGRTYGYTF. The chain employs TRBV7-8 and TRBJ1-2; D not certain. V was trimmed by 10 bases and J by 4 bases, leaving 16 bases between them. The CDR3 consists of 13 residues. The germline V gene has CDR1 SGHVS and CDR2 FQNEAQ.

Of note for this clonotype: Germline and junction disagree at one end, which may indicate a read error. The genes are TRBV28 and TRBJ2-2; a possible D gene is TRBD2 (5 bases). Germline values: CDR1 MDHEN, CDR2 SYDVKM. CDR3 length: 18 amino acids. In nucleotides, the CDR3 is TGTGCCAGCACCCCTGGGAAGGTCCTGCCCGCGAACACCGGGGAGTTGTTTTTT. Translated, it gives CASTPGKVLPANTGELFF.

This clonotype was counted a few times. The DNA of the CDR3 is TGTGCCAGTAGTATCCGACAGGGGGATGAGCAGTACTTC. This gives the protein CASSIRQGDEQYF. This chain uses TRBV19 with TRBJ2-7; TRBD1 aligns across 9 bases. This CDR3 comprises 13 residues. V lost 3 bases and J lost 7; bases outside the gene matches: 4. Germline assignment: CDR1 LNHDA and CDR2 SQIVND (reference sequence).

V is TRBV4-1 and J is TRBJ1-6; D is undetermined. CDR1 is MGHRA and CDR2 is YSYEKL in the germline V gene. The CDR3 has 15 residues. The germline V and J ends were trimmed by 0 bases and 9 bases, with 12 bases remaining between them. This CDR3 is CASSQDISGSSPLHF. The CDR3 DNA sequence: TGCGCCAGCAGCCAAGATATTTCAGGTTCTTCACCCCTCCACTTT.

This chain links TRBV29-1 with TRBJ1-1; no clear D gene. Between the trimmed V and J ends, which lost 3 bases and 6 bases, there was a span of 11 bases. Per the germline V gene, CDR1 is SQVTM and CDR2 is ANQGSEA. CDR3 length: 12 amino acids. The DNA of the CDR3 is TGCAGCGTTGATGGGATCCTTGCTGAAGCTTTCTTT. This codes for CSVDGILAEAFF.

CDR3 sequence: CASSFTQNYGYTF. In DNA, the CDR3 is TGTGCCAGCAGCTTTACACAAAACTATGGCTACACCTTC. The chain links TRBV7-9 to TRBJ1-2, with unresolved D. Deletions cut 3 bases from V and 2 bases from J, with 7 bases between. Germline V lookup: CDR1 SEHNR, CDR2 FQNEAQ (reference sequence). This CDR3 has 13 residues.

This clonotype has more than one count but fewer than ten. The CDR3 region is CASSMEGWGSPLHF. The CDR3 nucleotides are TGTGCCAGTAGTATGGAGGGATGGGGTTCACCCCTCCACTTT. J is TRBJ1-6 and V is TRBV19; no firm D call. The germline gives CDR1 LNHDA, CDR2 SQIVND (reference sequence). This CDR3 spans 14 amino acids. V lost 3 bases and J lost 9, with 12 bases in between.

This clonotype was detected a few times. CDR3 loop: CASSPSRGGAETQYF. As DNA, the CDR3 is TGCGCCAGCAGCCCTTCTCGCGGGGGGGCGGAGACCCAGTACTTC. This chain connects TRBV4-1 to TRBJ2-5; 9 bases map to TRBD2. From germline, CDR1 is MGHRA and CDR2 YSYEKL. The CDR3 is made up of 15 amino acids. J gave up 5 bases and V 4 bases, and 8 bases lay outside the gene matches.

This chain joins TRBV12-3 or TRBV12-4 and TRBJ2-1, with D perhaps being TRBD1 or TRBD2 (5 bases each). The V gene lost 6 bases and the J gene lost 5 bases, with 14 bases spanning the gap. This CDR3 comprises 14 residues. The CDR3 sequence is CASSLRGVHNEQFF. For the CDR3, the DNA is TGTGCCAGCAGCCTACGGGGCGTCCACAATGAGCAGTTCTTC.

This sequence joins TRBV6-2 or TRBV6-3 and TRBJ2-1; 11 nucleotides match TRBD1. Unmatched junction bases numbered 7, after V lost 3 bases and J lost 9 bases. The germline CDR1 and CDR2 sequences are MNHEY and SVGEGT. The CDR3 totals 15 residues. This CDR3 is CASSYWDRGTTEQFF. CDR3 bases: TGTGCCAGCAGTTATTGGGACAGGGGGACAACTGAGCAGTTCTTC.

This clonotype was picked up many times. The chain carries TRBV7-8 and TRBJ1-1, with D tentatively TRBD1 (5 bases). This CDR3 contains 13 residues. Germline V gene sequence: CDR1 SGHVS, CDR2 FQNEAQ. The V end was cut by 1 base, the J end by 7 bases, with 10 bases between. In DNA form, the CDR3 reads TGTGCCAGCAGCTTAGGGGGACGGGATGAAGCTTTCTTT. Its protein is CASSLGGRDEAFF.

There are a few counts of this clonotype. CDR3 amino acids: CASSYSALGGSYEQYV. CDR3 DNA: TGTGCCAGCAGTTACTCAGCCCTTGGGGGTTCCTACGAGCAGTACGTC. This chain uses TRBV6-5 with TRBJ2-7; tentatively, D is TRBD1 or TRBD2 (5 bases each). V was trimmed by 0 bases and J by 1 base, leaving 13 bases between them. Germline CDR1 MNHEY, CDR2 SVGAGI. The CDR3 runs 16 residues.

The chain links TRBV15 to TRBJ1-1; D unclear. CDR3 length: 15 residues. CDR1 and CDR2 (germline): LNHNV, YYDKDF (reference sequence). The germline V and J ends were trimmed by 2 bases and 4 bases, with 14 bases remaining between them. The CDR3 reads CATSRTGIGFTEAFF. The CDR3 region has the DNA TGTGCCACCAGCAGAACGGGGATAGGGTTCACTGAAGCTTTCTTT.

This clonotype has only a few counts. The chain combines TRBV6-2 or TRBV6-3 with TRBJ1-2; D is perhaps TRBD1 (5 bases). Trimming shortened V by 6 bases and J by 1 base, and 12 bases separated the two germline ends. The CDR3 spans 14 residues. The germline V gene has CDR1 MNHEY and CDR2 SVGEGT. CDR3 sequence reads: CASREGTDNYGYTF. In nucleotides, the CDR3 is TGTGCCAGCAGAGAAGGGACGGATAACTATGGCTACACCTTC.

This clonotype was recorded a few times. Here the CDR3 reads CASSVGPSYEQYF. In DNA form, the CDR3 reads TGTGCCAGTAGTGTGGGCCCATCCTACGAGCAGTACTTC. J is TRBJ2-7 and V is TRBV19; D gene unclear. This CDR3 region has 13 residues. The V gene lost 5 bases and the J gene lost 1 base, with 9 bases spanning the gap. From germline, CDR1 is LNHDA and CDR2 SQIVND (reference sequence).

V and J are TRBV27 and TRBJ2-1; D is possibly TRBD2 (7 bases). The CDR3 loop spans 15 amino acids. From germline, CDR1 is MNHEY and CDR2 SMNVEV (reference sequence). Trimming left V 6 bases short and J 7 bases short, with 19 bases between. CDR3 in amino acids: CASRDQGRGWNEQFF. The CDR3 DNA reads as TGTGCCAGCAGGGACCAGGGGAGGGGGTGGAATGAGCAGTTCTTC.

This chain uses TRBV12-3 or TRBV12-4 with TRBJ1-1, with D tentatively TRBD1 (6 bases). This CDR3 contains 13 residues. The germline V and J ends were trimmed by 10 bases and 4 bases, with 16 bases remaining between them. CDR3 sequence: CATSNGGGTEAFF. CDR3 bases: TGTGCCACTTCCAATGGGGGCGGCACTGAAGCTTTCTTT.

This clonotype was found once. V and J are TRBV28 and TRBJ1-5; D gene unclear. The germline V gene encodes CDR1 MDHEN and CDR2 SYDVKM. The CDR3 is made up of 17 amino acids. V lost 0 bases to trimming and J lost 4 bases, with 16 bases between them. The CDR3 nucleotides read TGTGCCAGCAGTTTATGGAAGGGAGGGAGAGTAAATCAGCCCCAGCATTTT. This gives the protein CASSLWKGGRVNQPQHF.

For the CDR3, the DNA is TGTGCCAGCAGCCAAGAAGTAGGAGTCTCCTACGAGCAGTACTTC. It encodes CASSQEVGVSYEQYF. The genes are TRBV3-1 and TRBJ2-7; D remains unclear. The length of the CDR3 is 15 residues. The germline V gene has CDR1 LGHDT and CDR2 YNNKEL (reference sequence). Trimming removed 0 bases from V and 0 bases from J, with 9 bases in between.

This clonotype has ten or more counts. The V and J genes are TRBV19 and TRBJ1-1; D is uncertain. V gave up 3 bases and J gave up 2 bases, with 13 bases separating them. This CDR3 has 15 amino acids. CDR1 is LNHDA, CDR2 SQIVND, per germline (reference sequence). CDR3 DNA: TGTGCCAGTAGTATTCGGATTTGGTCCAACACTGAAGCTTTCTTT. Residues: CASSIRIWSNTEAFF.

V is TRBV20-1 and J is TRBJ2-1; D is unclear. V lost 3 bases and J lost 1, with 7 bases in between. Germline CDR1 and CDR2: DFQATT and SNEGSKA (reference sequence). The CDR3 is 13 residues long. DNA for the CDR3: TGCAGTGCTAGGACGTGGTCCTACAATGAGCAGTTCTTC. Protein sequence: CSARTWSYNEQFF.

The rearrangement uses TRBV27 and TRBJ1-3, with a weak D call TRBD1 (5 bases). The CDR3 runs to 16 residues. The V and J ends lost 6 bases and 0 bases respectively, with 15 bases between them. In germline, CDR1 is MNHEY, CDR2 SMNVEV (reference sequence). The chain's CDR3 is CASSPAGFYSGNTIYF. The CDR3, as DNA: TGTGCCAGCAGCCCCGCAGGGTTCTACTCTGGAAACACCATATATTTT.

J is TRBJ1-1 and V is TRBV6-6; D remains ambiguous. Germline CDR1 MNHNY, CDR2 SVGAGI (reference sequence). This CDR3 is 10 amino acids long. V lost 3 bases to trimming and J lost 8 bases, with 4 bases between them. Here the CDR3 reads CASSYQEAFF. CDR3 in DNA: TGTGCCAGCAGTTATCAAGAAGCTTTCTTT.